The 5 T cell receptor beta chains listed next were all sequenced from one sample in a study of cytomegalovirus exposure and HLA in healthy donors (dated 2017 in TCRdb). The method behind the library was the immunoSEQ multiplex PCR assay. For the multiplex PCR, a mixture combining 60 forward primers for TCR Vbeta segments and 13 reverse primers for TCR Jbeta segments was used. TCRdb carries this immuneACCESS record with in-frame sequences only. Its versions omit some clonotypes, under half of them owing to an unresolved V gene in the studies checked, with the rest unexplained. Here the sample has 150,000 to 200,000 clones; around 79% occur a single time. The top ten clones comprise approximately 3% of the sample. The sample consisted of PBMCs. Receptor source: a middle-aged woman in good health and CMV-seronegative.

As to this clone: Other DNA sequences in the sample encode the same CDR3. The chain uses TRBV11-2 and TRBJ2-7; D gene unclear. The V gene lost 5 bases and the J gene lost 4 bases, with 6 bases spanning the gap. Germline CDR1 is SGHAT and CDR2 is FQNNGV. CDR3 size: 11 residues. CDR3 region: CASSLNYEQYF. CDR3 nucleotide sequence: TGTGCCAGCAGCCTAAATTACGAGCAGTACTTC. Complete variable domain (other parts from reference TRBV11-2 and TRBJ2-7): EAGVAQSPRYKIIEKRQSVAFWCNPISGHATLYWYQQILGQGPKLLIQFQNNGVVDDSQLPKDRFSAERLKGVDSTLKIQPAKLEDSAVYLCASSLNYEQYFGPGTRLTVT.

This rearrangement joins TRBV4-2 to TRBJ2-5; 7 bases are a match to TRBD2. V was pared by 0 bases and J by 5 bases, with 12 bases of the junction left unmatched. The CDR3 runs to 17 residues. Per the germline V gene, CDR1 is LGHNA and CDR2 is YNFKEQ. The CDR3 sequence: CASSQDPAGDYSETQYF. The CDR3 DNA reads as TGTGCCAGCAGCCAAGACCCCGCGGGGGATTACTCGGAGACCCAGTACTTC.

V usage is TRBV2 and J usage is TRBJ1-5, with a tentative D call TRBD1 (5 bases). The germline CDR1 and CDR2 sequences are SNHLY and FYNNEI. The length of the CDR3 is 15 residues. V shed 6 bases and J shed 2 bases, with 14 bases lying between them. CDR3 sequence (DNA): TGTGCCAGCAGGTTAAGGGGTATCGGCAATCAGCCCCAGCATTTT. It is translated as CASRLRGIGNQPQHF.

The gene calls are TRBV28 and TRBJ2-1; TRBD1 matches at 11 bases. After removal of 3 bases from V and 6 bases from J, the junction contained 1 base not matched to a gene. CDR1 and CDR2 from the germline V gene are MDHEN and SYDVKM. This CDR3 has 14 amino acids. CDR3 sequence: CASSLDRGLNEQFF. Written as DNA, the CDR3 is TGTGCCAGCAGTTTGGACAGGGGGCTCAATGAGCAGTTCTTC.

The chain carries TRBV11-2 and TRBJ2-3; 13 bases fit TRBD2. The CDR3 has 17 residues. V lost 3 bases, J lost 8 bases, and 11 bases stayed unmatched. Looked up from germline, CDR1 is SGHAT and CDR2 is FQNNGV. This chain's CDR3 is CASSFIGLAGAPSTQYF. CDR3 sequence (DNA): TGTGCCAGCAGCTTTATAGGACTAGCGGGGGCCCCTAGTACGCAGTATTTT.